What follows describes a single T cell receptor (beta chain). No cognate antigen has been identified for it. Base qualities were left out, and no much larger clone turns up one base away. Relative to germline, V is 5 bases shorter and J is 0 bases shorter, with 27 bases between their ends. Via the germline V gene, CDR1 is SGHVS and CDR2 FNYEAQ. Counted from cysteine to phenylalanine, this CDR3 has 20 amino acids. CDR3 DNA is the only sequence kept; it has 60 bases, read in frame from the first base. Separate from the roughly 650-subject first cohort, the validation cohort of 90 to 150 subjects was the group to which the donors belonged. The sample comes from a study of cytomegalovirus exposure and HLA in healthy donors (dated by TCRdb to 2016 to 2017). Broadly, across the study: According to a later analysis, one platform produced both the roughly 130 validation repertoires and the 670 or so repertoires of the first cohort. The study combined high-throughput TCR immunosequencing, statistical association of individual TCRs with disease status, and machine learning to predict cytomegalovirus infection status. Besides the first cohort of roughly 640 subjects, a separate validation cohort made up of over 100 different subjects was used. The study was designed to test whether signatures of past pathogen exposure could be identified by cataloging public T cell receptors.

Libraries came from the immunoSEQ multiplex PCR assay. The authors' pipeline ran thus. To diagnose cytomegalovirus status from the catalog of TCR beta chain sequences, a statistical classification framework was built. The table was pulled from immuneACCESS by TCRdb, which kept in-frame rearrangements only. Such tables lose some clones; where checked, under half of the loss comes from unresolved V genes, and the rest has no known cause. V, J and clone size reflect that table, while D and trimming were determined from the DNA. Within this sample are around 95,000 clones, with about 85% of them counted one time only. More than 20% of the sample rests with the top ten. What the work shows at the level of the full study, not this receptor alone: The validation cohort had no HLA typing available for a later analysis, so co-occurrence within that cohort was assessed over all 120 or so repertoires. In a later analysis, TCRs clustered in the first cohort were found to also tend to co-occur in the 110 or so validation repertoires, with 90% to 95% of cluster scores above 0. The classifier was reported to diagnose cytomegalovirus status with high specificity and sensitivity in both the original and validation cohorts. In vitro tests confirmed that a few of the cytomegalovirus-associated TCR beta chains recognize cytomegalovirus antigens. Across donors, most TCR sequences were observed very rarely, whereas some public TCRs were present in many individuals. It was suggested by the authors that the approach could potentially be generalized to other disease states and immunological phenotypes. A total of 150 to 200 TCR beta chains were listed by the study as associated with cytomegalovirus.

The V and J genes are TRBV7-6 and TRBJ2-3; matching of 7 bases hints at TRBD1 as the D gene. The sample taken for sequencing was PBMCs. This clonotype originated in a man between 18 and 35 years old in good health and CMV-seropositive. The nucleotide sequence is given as TGTGCCAGCAGCCCCAGGTCAGGGGGAATAGCGGCCTCTAGCACAGATACGCAGTATTTT. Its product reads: CASSPRSGGIAASSTDTQYF.